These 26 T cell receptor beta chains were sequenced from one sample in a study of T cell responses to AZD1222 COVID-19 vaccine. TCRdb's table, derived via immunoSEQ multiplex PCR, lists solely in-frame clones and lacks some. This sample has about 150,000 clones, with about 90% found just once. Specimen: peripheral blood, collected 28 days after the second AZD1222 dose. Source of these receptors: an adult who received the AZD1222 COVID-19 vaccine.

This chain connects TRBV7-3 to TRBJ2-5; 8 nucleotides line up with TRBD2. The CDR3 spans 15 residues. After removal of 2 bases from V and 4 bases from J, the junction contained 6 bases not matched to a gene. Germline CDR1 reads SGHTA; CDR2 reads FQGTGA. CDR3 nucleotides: TGTGCCAGCAGCTTATACGGGACTAGTTTAGAGACCCAGTACTTC. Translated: CASSLYGTSLETQYF.

DNA of the CDR3: TGTGCCAGCAGCGGCGGACTCCTCGATGAGCAGTTCTTC. The encoded protein is CASSGGLLDEQFF. The V gene is TRBV9, the J gene TRBJ2-1; TRBD2 is a possible D gene (5 bases). V shed 3 bases and J shed 8 bases, with 12 bases lying between them. Germline V gene sequence: CDR1 SGDLS, CDR2 YYNGEE. The CDR3 extends over 13 amino acids.

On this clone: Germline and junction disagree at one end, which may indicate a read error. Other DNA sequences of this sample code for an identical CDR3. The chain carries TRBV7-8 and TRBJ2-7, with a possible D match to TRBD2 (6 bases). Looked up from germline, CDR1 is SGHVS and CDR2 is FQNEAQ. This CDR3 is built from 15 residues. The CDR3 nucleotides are TGTGCCAGCAGCTTTGGAGCGGGTCTCTCTTACGAGCAGTACTTT. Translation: CASSFGAGLSYEQYF.

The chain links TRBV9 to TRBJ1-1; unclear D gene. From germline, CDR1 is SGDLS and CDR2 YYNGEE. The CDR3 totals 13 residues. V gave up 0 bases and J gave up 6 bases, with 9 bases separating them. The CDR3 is CASSVDLRSEAFF. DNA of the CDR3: TGTGCCAGCAGCGTAGATCTCAGGTCTGAAGCTTTCTTT.

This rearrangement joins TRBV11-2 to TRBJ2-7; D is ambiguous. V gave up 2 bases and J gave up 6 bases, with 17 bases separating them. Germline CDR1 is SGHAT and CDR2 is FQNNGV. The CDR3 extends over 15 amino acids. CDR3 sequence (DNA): TGTGCCAGCAGCTTAAAGTCTAGTCCAGGTAGCGAGCAGTACTTC. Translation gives CASSLKSSPGSEQYF.

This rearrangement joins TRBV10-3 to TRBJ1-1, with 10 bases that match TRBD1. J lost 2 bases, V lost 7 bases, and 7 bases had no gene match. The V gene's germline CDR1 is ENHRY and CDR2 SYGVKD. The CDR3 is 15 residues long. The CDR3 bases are TGTGCCATCACGGGGACAGGGGTGGAAAACACTGAAGCTTTCTTT. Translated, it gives CAITGTGVENTEAFF.

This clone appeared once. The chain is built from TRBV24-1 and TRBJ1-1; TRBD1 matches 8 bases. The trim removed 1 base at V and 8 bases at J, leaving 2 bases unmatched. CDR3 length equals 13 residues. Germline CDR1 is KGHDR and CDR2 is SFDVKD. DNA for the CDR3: TGTGCCACCAGTGATTTCTGGACAGGGGAAGCTTTCTTT. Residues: CATSDFWTGEAFF.

The CDR3 loop reads CASSLMRLLDTQETQYF. The CDR3 DNA is TGTGCCAGCAGCTTGATGAGATTACTAGATACCCAAGAGACCCAGTACTTC. The chain is built from TRBV5-6 and TRBJ2-5, with D possibly matching TRBD2 (5 bases). In germline, CDR1 is SGHDT, CDR2 YYEEEE. This CDR3 spans 17 amino acids. The V and J ends lost 1 base and 1 base respectively, with 17 bases between them.

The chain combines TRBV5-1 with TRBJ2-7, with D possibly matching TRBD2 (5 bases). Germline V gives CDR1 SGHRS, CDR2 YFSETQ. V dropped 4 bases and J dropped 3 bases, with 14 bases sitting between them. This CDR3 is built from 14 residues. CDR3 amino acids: CASSPSGWSYEQYF. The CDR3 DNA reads TGCGCCAGCAGCCCGTCGGGATGGAGCTACGAGCAGTACTTC.

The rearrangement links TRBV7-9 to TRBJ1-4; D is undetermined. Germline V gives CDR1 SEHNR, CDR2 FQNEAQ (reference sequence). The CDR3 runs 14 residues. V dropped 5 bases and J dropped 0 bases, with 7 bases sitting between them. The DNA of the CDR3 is TGTGCCAGCAGCCCCCCCCCAACTAATGAAAAACTGTTTTTT. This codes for CASSPPPTNEKLFF.

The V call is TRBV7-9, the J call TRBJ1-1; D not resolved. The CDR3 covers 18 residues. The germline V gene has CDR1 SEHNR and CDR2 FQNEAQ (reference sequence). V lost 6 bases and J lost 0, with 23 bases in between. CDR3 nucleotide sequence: TGTGCCAGCAGGGGAGGGCAGGCCGAGTATTGGATGAACACTGAAGCTTTCTTT. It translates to CASRGGQAEYWMNTEAFF.

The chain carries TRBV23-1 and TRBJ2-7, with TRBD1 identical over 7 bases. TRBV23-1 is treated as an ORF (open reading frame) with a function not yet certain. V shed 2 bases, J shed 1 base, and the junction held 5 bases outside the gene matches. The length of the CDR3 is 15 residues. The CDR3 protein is CASSQPRQGSYEQYF. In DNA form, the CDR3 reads TGCGCCAGCAGTCAACCCCGACAGGGTTCCTACGAGCAGTACTTC.

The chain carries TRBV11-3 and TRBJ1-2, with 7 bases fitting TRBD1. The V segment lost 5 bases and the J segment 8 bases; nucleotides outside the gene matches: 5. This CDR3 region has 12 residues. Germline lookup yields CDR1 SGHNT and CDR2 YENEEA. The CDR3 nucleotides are TGTGCCAGCAGCCGGGACAGTAAGGGCTACACCTTC. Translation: CASSRDSKGYTF.

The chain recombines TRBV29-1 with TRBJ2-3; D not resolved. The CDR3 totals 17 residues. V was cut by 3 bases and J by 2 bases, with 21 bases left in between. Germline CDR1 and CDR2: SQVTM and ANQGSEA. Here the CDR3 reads CSVEGGFAGQFTDTQYF. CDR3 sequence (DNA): TGCAGCGTTGAGGGTGGGTTTGCCGGCCAATTCACAGATACGCAGTATTTT.

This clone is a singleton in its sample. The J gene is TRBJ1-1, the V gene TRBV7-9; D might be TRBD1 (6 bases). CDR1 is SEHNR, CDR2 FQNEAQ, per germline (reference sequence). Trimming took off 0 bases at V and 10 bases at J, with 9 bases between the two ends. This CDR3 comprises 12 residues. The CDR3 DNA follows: TGTGCCAGCAGCTTAGCTGGGGGGCCAGCTTTCTTT. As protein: CASSLAGGPAFF.

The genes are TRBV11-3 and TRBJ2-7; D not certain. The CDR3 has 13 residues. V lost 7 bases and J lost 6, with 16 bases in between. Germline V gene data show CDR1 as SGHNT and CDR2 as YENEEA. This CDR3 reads CASTHLERGEQYF. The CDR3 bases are TGTGCCAGCACCCATCTCGAACGCGGCGAGCAGTACTTC. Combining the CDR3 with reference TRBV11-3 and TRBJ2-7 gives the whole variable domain EAGVVQSPRYKIIEKKQPVAFWCNPISGHNTLYWYLQNLGQGPELLIRYENEEAVDDSQLPKDRFSAERLKGVDSTLKIQPAELGDSAVYLCASTHLERGEQYFGPGTRLTVT.

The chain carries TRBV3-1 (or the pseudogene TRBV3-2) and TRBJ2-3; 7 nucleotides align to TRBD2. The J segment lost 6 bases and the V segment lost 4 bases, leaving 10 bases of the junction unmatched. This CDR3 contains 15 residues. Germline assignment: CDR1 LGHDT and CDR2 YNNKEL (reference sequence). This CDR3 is CASSPRAGAGDTQYF. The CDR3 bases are TGTGCCAGCAGCCCCCGGGCGGGAGCGGGGGATACGCAGTATTTT.

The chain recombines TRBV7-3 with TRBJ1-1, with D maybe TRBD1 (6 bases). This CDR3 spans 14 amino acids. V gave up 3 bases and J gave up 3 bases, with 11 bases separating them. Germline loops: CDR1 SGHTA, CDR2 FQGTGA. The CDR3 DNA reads TGTGCCAGCAGCTTTAGGGGGGATGACACTGAAGCTTTCTTT. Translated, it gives CASSFRGDDTEAFF.

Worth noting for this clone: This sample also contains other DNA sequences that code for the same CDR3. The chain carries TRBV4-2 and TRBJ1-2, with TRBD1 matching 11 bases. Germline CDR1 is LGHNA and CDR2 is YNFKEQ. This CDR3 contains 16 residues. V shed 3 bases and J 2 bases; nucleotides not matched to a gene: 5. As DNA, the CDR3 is TGTGCCAGCAGCCAGGGAGGACAGGGGGCCAACTATGGCTACACCTTC. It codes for CASSQGGQGANYGYTF.

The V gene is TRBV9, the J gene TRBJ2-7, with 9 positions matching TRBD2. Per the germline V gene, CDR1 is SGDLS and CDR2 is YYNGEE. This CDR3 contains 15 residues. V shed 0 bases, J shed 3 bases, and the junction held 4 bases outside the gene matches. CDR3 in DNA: TGTGCCAGCAGCGTAGGGCTAGCGGGGAACTACGAGCAGTACTTC. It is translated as CASSVGLAGNYEQYF.

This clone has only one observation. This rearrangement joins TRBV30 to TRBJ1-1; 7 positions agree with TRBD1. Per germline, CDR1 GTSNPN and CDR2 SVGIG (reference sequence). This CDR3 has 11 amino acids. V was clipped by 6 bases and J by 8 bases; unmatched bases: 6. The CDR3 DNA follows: TGTGCCTGCTCCGGGACAGACGAAGCTTTCTTT. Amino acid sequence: CACSGTDEAFF.

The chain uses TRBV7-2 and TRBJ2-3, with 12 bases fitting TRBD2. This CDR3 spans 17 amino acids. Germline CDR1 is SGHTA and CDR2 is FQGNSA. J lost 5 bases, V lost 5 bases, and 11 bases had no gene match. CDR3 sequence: CASSKRLAGVILDTQYF. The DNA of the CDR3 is TGTGCCAGCAGCAAAAGACTAGCGGGGGTAATTTTAGATACGCAGTATTTT.

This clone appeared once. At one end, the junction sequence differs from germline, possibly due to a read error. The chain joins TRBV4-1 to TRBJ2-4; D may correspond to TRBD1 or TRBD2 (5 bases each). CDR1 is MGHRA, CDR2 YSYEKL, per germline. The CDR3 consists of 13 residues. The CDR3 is CASSQGIRDPGNF. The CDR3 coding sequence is TGCGCCAGCAGCCAAGGCATCCGGGACCCTGGAAACTTC.

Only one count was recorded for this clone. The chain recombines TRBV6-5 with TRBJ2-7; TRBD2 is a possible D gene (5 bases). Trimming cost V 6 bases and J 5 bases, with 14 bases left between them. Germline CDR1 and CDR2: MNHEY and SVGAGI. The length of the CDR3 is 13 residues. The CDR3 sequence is CASRKRLGDEQYF. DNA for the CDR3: TGTGCCAGCAGGAAGCGGCTCGGTGACGAGCAGTACTTC.

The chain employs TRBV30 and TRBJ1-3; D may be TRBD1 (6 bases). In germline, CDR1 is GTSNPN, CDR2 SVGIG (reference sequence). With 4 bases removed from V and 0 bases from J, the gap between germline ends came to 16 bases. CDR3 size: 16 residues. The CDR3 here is CAWTTFGGYSGNTIYF. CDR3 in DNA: TGTGCCTGGACAACCTTCGGGGGCTACTCTGGAAACACCATATATTTT.

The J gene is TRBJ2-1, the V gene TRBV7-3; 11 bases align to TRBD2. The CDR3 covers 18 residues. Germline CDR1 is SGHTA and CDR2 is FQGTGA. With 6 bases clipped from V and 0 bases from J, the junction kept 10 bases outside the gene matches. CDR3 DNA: TGTGCCAGCAGTTCCGGGACTAGCGGTTGGGGCTCCTACAATGAGCAGTTCTTC. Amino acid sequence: CASSSGTSGWGSYNEQFF. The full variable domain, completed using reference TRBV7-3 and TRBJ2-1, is GAGVSQTPSNKVTEKGKYVELRCDPISGHTALYWYRQSLGQGPEFLIYFQGTGAADDSGLPNDRFFAVRPEGSVSTLKIQRTERGDSAVYLCASSSGTSGWGSYNEQFFGPGTRLTVL.